The TCR beta chain under discussion was sequenced for a study of T cells in localized non-small cell lung cancer. The data were produced by immunoSEQ multiplex PCR, yet TCRdb's version contains in-frame clones alone and is incomplete. The table lists approximately 63,000 clones, 80% to 90% of them singletons. Germline-derived CDR1 and CDR2 are SGDLS and YYNGEE. The ends were cut back, 3 bases at V and 1 base at J, with 7 bases in the middle. The CDR3 is 13 amino acids. Comment on this clone: As yet, its antigen is unknown.

Overall study findings and caveats: Appearances in adjacent lung were noted for a median about 60 of the top 100 tumor clones.

Sequenced here: peripheral blood, sampled before any cancer treatment. The chain is built from TRBV9 and TRBJ2-5; tentative D call: TRBD2 (6 bases). This clonotype was obtained from a man aged 40 to 70 with stage I squamous cell lung carcinoma. CDR3 nucleotide sequence: TGTGCCAGCAGCGAGACTAGCCAAGAGACCCAGTACTTC. Its translation is CASSETSQETQYF.